The sequence of this TCR beta chain was determined in a study of human T cells and chemical hapten exposure. Background on the study: Skin on the upper inner arm, approximately 2 cm by approximately 2 cm in size, was sensitized with 2% DPC.

The germline V gene has CDR1 SNHLY and CDR2 FYNNEI. The length of the CDR3 is 10 residues. Trimming stripped 4 bases from V and 15 bases from J, with 7 bases between. Time point reported: patch test 1, 2 weeks after DPC sensitization. Specified treatment: therapeutic diphenylcyclopropenone sensitization with weekly scalp DPC. TCRdb fed the RACE reads into MiXCR, producing one record per CDR3 protein. The data contain a few hundred thousand distinct CDR3 sequences, roughly 4.8% of them seen just once; the ten biggest clones take up 2% to 2.5%. This clonotype was seen many times. J is TRBJ1-6 and V is TRBV2, with no clear D. Sample: whole blood, taken in connection with sensitization to the hapten diphenylcyclopropenone (DPC). This sequence originates from a woman aged 50 to 65 with alopecia areata. Some clones in this sample may be carry-over from other donors' samples. CDR3 in amino acids: CASSAGLLHF. In DNA form, the CDR3 reads TGTGCCAGCAGTGCGGGCCTCCTCCACTTT. Filled out from reference TRBV2 and TRBJ1-6, the complete variable domain reads EPEVTQTPSHQVTQMGQEVILRCVPISNHLYFYWYRQILGQKVEFLVSFYNNEISEKSEIFDDQFSVERPDGSNFTLKIRSTKLEDSAMYFCASSAGLLHFGNGTRLTVT.